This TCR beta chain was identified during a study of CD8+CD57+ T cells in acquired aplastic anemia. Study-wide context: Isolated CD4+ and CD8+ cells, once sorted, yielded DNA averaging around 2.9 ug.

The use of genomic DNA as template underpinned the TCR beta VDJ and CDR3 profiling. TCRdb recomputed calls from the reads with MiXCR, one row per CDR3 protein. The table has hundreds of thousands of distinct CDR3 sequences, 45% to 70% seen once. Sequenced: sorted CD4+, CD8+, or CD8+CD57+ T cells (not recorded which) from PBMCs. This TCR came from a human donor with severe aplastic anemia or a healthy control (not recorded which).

CDR3 nucleotides: TGCAGTGCTCTCGTGGCTGTTCGGGGAGAGCAGTACTTC. Translating it yields CSALVAVRGEQYF. The V call is TRBV20-1, the J call TRBJ2-7, with a weak D call TRBD2 (5 bases). CDR1 DFQATT and CDR2 SNEGSKA come from the germline V gene (reference sequence). The V and J ends lost 5 bases and 7 bases respectively, with 18 bases between them. The CDR3 runs 13 residues.